The rows below give T cell receptor beta chains drawn from one sample of a study of blood T cell repertoires in COVID-19. The protocol was immunoSEQ multiplex PCR, while the TCRdb copy is restricted to in-frame clones and leaves out a portion. The table records around 330,000 clones, 70% to 90% of them present only once. Sequencing used PBMCs or T cells enriched from blood (not recorded which). The receptors stem from a woman between 35 and 50 years old who had recovered from COVID-19. Both conserved end residues are part of each CDR3. Fields, in order: J gene, clone size, V gene, CDR3 protein. A row's size may be missing; if present it is once, few, many or a size class.

TRBJ1-1,.,TRBV6-4,CASSQGAHTEAFF
TRBJ1-5,.,TRBV5-1,CASSLDTGDQPQHF
TRBJ1-6,.,TRBV7-9,CASSLYGSSYNSPLHF
TRBJ1-1,.,TRBV25-1,CASSEYGTGLVAFF
TRBJ1-2,.,TRBV5-4,CASSGGGTSNYGYTF
TRBJ2-7,.,TRBV29-1,CSAGTSGSYEQYF
TRBJ1-1,.,TRBV19,CASSMKGQGASMNTEAFF
TRBJ2-5,.,TRBV7-3,CASSWTSGGEETQYF
TRBJ2-7,once,TRBV11-3,CASSLHGLASEQYF
TRBJ2-3,.,TRBV11-3,CASSSGQGVQDTQYF
TRBJ2-2,.,TRBV24-1,CATSDLPANTGELFF
TRBJ2-1,.,TRBV9,CASSVATRNNEQFF
TRBJ1-5,.,TRBV11-2,CASSTTGGKQPQHF
TRBJ1-1,once,TRBV29-1,CSVDWGGNTEAFF
TRBJ2-2,.,TRBV9,CASSVQAGELFF
TRBJ2-3,once,TRBV10-3,CAISERNADRLKGTDTQYF
TRBJ2-5,.,TRBV9,CASSVRQGLGETQYF
TRBJ2-5,.,TRBV7-2,CASSSSRGGEETQYF
TRBJ2-7,.,TRBV6-5,CATGTGGVISYEQYF
TRBJ1-2,.,TRBV3-1/TRBV3-2,CASSQGVYGYTF
TRBJ2-3,.,TRBV6-2/TRBV6-3,CASSYELFGQYKTDTQYF
TRBJ2-2,.,TRBV4-1,CASSQSSGGRNTGELFF
TRBJ1-1,.,TRBV19,CASSTGTGGEAFF
TRBJ2-2,.,TRBV11-3,CASSWGQGDTGELFF
TRBJ2-3,.,TRBV11-3,CASSPGYGSQDTDTQYF
TRBJ2-6,.,TRBV11-3,CASSLASGANVLTF
TRBJ1-1,.,TRBV5-5,CASSSTGALRVAFF
TRBJ2-7,.,TRBV6-2/TRBV6-3,CASSYSAPLDYEQYF
TRBJ2-1,.,TRBV29-1,CSERQGSNNEQFF
TRBJ2-1,.,TRBV20-1,CSARGGPEQFF
TRBJ2-6,.,TRBV19,CASSRGDTSGANVLTF
TRBJ2-7,.,TRBV12-5,CASEAENYEQYF
TRBJ1-4,.,TRBV25-1,CASSGERRVGEKLFF
TRBJ1-1,.,TRBV7-8,CASSRRDRREAFF
TRBJ1-2,.,TRBV27,CASSLSRAGGTGYTF
TRBJ2-3,once,TRBV7-2,CASSPDSLGTDTQYF
TRBJ1-6,.,TRBV9,CASSVDPGVDSPLHF
TRBJ2-5,.,TRBV3-1/TRBV3-2,CASSRTSGSLPETQYF
TRBJ2-5,.,TRBV6-5,CASSPGLNQETQYF
TRBJ2-5,.,TRBV18,CASSPAGAEETQYF
TRBJ2-2,once,TRBV13,CASSSRALSGELFF
TRBJ1-5,.,TRBV7-2,CASSLSDYSNQPQHF
TRBJ2-6,.,TRBV7-3,CASSLRQGASGANVLTF